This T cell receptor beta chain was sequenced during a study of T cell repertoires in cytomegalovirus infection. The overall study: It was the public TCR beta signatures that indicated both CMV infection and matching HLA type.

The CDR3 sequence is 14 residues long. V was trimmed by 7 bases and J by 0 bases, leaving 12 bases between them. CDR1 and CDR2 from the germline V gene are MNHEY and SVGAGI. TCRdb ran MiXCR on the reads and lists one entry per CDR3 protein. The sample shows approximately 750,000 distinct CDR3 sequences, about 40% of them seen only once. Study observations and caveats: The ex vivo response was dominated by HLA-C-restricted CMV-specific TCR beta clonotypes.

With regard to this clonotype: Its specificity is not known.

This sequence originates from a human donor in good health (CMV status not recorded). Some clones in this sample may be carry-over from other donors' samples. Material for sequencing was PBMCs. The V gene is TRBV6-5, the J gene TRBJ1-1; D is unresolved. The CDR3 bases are TGTGCCAGCACGGTTGGGGTCATGAACACTGAAGCTTTCTTT. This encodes CASTVGVMNTEAFF.